Sequencing of this T cell receptor beta chain was carried out in a study of cytomegalovirus exposure and HLA in healthy donors. The CDR3 length is 13 residues. V lost 5 bases and J 0 bases, leaving 5 bases between the germline ends. CDR1 LNHDA and CDR2 SQIVND come from the germline V gene (reference sequence). This PCR relied on a set of 60 Vbeta primers and 13 Jbeta primers. Assay used: immunoSEQ multiplex PCR; TCRdb lists only in-frame clones, some missing. This table holds some 130,000 clones, approximately 80% found once. The sample was PBMCs. The chain has TRBV19 and TRBJ1-3; D is uncertain. This sequence originates from an older woman in good health and CMV-seronegative. The CDR3 sequence is CASSFSSGNTIYF. CDR3 DNA: TGTGCCAGTAGTTTCAGCTCTGGAAACACCATATATTTT. Together with reference TRBV19 and TRBJ1-3, the CDR3 gives the full variable domain: DGGITQSPKYLFRKEGQNVTLSCEQNLNHDAMYWYRQDPGQGLRLIYYSQIVNDFQKGDIAEGYSVSREKKESFPLTVTSAQKNPTAFYLCASSFSSGNTIYFGEGSWLTVV.